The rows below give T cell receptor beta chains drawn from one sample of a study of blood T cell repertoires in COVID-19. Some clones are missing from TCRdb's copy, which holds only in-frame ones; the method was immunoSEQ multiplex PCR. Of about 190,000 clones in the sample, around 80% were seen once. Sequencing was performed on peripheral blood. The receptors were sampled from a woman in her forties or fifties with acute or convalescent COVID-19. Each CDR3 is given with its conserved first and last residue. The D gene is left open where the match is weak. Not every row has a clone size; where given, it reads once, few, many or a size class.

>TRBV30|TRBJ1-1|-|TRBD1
CACSGTVMNTEAFF
TGTGCCTGCTCCGGGACAGTCATGAACACTGAAGCTTTCTTT
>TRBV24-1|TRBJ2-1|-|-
CATSEVNRPHNEQFF
TGTGCCACCAGTGAGGTTAACAGGCCCCACAATGAGCAGTTCTTC
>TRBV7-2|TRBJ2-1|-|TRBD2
CASSLVDQRGEQFF
TGTGCCAGCAGCTTAGTGGATCAGCGGGGTGAGCAGTTCTTC
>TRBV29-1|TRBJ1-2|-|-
CSGYRDGYTF
TGCAGCGGGTACAGGGATGGCTACACCTTC
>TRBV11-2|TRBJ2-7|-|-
CASTPRQTTYEQYF
TGTGCCAGCACCCCCAGACAGACGACCTACGAGCAGTACTTC
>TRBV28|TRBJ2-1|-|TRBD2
CASSLYRAGGMGNEQFF
TGTGCCAGCAGTTTATACCGAGCGGGAGGAATGGGCAATGAGCAGTTCTTC
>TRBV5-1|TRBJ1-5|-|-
CASSREGVSNQPQHF
TGCGCCAGCAGCAGAGAAGGGGTGAGCAATCAGCCCCAGCATTTT
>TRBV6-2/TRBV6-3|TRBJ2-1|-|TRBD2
CASSFSGRTHNEQFF
TGTGCCAGCAGTTTTAGCGGGAGGACCCACAATGAGCAGTTCTTC
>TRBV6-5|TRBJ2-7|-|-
CASRALNRVHEQYF
TGTGCCAGCAGGGCGCTAAACAGGGTCCACGAGCAGTACTTC
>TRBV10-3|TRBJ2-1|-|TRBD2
CAIATGTSGFNEQFF
TGTGCCATCGCTACCGGGACTAGCGGATTCAATGAGCAGTTCTTC
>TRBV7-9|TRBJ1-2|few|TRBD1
CASSSQGAKSYGYTF
TGTGCCAGCAGCTCACAGGGGGCAAAGAGCTATGGCTACACCTTC
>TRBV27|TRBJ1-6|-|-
CASSSTVTSSYNSPLHF
TGTGCCAGCAGTTCCACAGTTACGAGCTCCTATAATTCACCCCTCCACTTT
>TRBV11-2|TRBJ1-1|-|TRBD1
CASSMDRGAKSEAFF
TGTGCCAGCAGCATGGACAGGGGGGCGAAATCTGAAGCTTTCTTT
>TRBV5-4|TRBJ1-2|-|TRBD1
CASSSGQGRMGYTF
TGTGCCAGCAGCTCGGGACAGGGGAGGATGGGCTACACCTTC
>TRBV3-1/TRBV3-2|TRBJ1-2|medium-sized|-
CASSPRTAHGYTF
TGTGCCAGCAGCCCACGGACAGCGCATGGCTACACCTTC
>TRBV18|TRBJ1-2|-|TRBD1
CASSRQGLDYGYTF
TGTGCCAGCTCTCGACAGGGGCTTGACTATGGCTACACCTTC
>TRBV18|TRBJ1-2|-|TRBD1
CASSPVRGLGGYTF
TGTGCCAGCTCACCTGTGAGGGGGCTAGGAGGCTACACCTTC
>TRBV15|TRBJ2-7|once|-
CATSQDLTGGWGEQYF
TGTGCCACCAGCCAGGATTTGACAGGAGGCTGGGGCGAGCAGTACTTC
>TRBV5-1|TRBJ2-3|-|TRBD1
CASSQGDGGTDTQYF
TGCGCCAGCAGCCAGGGGGACGGAGGCACAGATACGCAGTATTTT
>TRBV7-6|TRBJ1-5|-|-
CASSGRDQPQHF
TGTGCCAGCAGCGGCAGGGATCAGCCCCAGCATTTT
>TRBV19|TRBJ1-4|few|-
CASSMRLTTNEKLFF
TGTGCCAGTAGTATGAGGTTAACAACTAATGAAAAACTGTTTTTT
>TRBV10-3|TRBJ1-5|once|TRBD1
CAIREGQGGQPQHF
TGTGCCATCAGGGAGGGACAGGGAGGTCAGCCCCAGCATTTT
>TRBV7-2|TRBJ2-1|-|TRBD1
CASSLGQGPANLGEQFF
TGTGCCAGCAGCCTAGGACAGGGACCCGCGAATTTGGGTGAGCAGTTCTTC
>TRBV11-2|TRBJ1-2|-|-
CASSEIGGDYGYTF
TGTGCCAGCAGCGAAATCGGGGGGGACTATGGCTACACCTTC
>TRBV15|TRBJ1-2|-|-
CATSRRDRFNYGYTF
TGTGCCACCAGCAGGAGAGACAGGTTTAACTATGGCTACACCTTC
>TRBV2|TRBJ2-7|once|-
CASVQDSLITSGQYF
TGTGCCAGCGTACAGGACAGCCTTATTACGAGCGGGCAGTACTTC
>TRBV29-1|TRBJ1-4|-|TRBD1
CSVEDGQGPNEKLFF
TGCAGCGTTGAAGACGGACAGGGACCAAATGAAAAACTGTTTTTT
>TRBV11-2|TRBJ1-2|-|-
CASSLVGTTTNYGYTF
TGTGCCAGCAGCTTAGTTGGGACAACCACTAACTATGGCTACACCTTC
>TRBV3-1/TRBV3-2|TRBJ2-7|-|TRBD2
CASSQDGTSGAQKRYEQYF
TGTGCCAGCAGCCAAGACGGGACTAGCGGGGCCCAGAAACGTTACGAGCAGTACTTC
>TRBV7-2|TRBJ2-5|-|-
CASSDRGNQETQYF
TGTGCCAGCAGCGACCGCGGGAACCAAGAGACCCAGTACTTC
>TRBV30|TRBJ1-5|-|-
CAWSGGSSNQPQHF
TGTGCCTGGAGTGGGGGCTCGAGCAATCAGCCCCAGCATTTT
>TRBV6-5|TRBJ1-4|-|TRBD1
CASSRQGELFF
TGTGCCAGCAGCCGACAGGGAGAACTGTTTTTT
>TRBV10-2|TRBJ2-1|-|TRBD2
CASSESKASGSSYNEQFF
TGCGCCAGCAGTGAGTCGAAGGCTAGCGGGAGCTCCTACAATGAGCAGTTCTTC
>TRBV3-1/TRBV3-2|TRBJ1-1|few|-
CASRLSAGGAATEAFF
TGTGCCAGCAGACTATCTGCGGGGGGAGCGGCCACTGAAGCTTTCTTT
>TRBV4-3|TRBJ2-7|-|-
CASSQGYRSNEQYF
TGCGCCAGCAGCCAAGGATACAGGTCCAACGAGCAGTACTTC
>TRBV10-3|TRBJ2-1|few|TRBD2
CAISFSLAGGDNEQFF
TGTGCCATCAGTTTTAGCCTAGCGGGAGGGGACAATGAGCAGTTCTTC
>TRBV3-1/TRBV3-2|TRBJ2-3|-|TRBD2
CASSQIQGSGISTDTQYF
TGTGCCAGCAGCCAAATTCAAGGTAGCGGGATAAGCACAGATACGCAGTATTTT
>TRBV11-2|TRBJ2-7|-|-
CASSFTDGAYEQYF
TGTGCCAGCAGCTTCACCGACGGAGCCTACGAGCAGTACTTC
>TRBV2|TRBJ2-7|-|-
CASSEPGRGSSYEQYF
TGTGCCAGCAGTGAACCCGGGCGGGGTTCCTCCTACGAGCAGTACTTC
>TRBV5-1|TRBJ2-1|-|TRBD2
CASRGGLAGLDEQFF
TGCGCCAGCAGGGGCGGACTAGCGGGATTAGATGAGCAGTTCTTC
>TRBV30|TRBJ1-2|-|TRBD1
CAWSGAHRGEKGYTF
TGTGCCTGGAGTGGGGCTCACAGGGGGGAGAAAGGCTACACCTTC
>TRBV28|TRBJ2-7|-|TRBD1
CASSSTGGRYEQYF
TGTGCCAGCAGTTCTACAGGGGGCAGGTACGAGCAGTACTTC
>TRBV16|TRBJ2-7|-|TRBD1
CASSQGTGSEQYF
TGTGCCAGCAGCCAAGGGACAGGGTCTGAGCAGTACTTC
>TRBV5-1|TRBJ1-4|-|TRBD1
CASSFRGATNEKLFF
TGCGCCAGCAGCTTCAGGGGGGCAACTAATGAAAAACTGTTTTTT
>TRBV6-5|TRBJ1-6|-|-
CASSYEGLESPLHF
TGTGCCAGCAGTTACGAGGGCTTGGAGTCACCCCTCCACTTT
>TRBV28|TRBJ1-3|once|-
CASSLSGTGNTIYF
TGTGCCAGCAGTTTATCAGGGACTGGAAACACCATATATTTT